These 17 T cell receptor beta chains originate from one sample sequenced in a study of T cell repertoires in cytomegalovirus infection. From the reads, TCRdb called clonotypes with MiXCR, one entry per CDR3 protein. This sample has around 740,000 distinct CDR3 sequences; approximately 34% occur once, and the top ten carry under 3%. Specimen: PBMCs. Receptor source: a human donor in good health (CMV status not recorded). Some clones in this sample may be carry-over from other donors' samples.

V and J are TRBV27 and TRBJ1-5, with D unclear. V lost 8 bases, J lost 11 bases, and 19 bases lay in between. Germline V CDR1 and CDR2: MNHEY, SMNVEV (reference sequence). This CDR3 is 13 amino acids long. CDR3 bases: TGTGCCAGCGGTCTCACCTCCCTGGAGGCCCAGCATTTT. This codes for CASGLTSLEAQHF.

This chain links TRBV6-8 with TRBJ1-5; the match to TRBD1 covers 8 bases. J gave up 2 bases and V 10 bases, and 10 bases lay outside the gene matches. This CDR3 has 15 residues. Germline lookup yields CDR1 MNHGY and CDR2 SAAAGT. The chain's CDR3 is CATYDRGGRNQPQHF. The DNA of the CDR3 is TGTGCCACGTACGACAGGGGAGGTCGCAATCAGCCCCAGCATTTT.

This clonotype was picked up many times. The chain joins TRBV7-2 to TRBJ2-1; D is perhaps TRBD2 (6 bases). This CDR3 region has 15 residues. The V and J ends lost 0 bases and 3 bases respectively, with 9 bases between them. The germline V gene encodes CDR1 SGHTA and CDR2 FQGNSA. The CDR3 is CASSLAAGNYNEQFF. In DNA, the CDR3 is TGTGCCAGCAGCTTAGCTGCGGGAAACTACAATGAGCAGTTCTTC. Filled out from reference TRBV7-2 and TRBJ2-1, the complete variable domain reads GAGVSQSPSNKVTEKGKDVELRCDPISGHTALYWYRQSLGQGLEFLIYFQGNSAPDKSGLPSDRFSAERTGGSVSTLTIQRTQQEDSAVYLCASSLAAGNYNEQFFGPGTRLTVL.

The gene calls are TRBV20-1 and TRBJ1-5; the D gene is possibly TRBD1 (5 bases). Germline V CDR1 and CDR2: DFQATT, SNEGSKA (reference sequence). The CDR3 sequence is 13 residues long. The germline V and J ends were trimmed by 3 bases and 6 bases, with 12 bases remaining between them. This chain's CDR3 is CSARRREGQPQHF. DNA for the CDR3: TGCAGTGCTAGGCGCAGGGAGGGTCAGCCCCAGCATTTT.

The sample holds a few counts of this clonotype. The V and J genes are TRBV19 and TRBJ2-3, with D possibly being TRBD1 (6 bases). This CDR3 spans 13 amino acids. Trimming removed 8 bases at V and 3 bases at J, with 12 bases between. The germline gives CDR1 LNHDA, CDR2 SQIVND (reference sequence). Written as DNA, the CDR3 is TGTGCCAGTGGCTTCAGGGGTACAGATACGCAGTATTTT. Protein product: CASGFRGTDTQYF.

Notes on this clonotype: The CDR3 does not close with the conserved phenylalanine or tryptophan, likely indicating a read error. The chain uses TRBV7-2 and TRBJ1-5; possible D gene TRBD1, 5 bases. The length of the CDR3 is 15 residues. The V gene's germline CDR1 is SGHTA and CDR2 FQGNSA. CDR3 loop: CASSLAVSGNQPQHV. The DNA of the CDR3 is TGTGCCAGCAGCTTAGCCGTATCAGGGAATCAACCCCAGCATGTT.

This clonotype was counted between two and nine times. V usage is TRBV12-3 or TRBV12-4 and J usage is TRBJ2-5, with a tentative D call TRBD1 (5 bases). Trimming left V 4 bases short and J 3 bases short, with 12 bases between. CDR3 length: 14 amino acids. The CDR3 region has the DNA TGTGCCAGCAGTTCCCCCAGGGTGAAAGAGACCCAGTACTTC. It encodes CASSSPRVKETQYF.

This clonotype was seen a handful of times. This chain links TRBV28 with TRBJ1-4; D unresolved. Germline V CDR1 and CDR2: MDHEN, SYDVKM. V was trimmed by 0 bases and J by 0 bases, leaving 5 bases between them. This CDR3 contains 15 residues. CDR3 sequence: CASSLWTATNEKLFF. CDR3 nucleotide sequence: TGTGCCAGCAGTTTATGGACGGCAACTAATGAAAAACTGTTTTTT.

The table lists this clonotype with a few counts. The rearrangement links TRBV6-2 or TRBV6-3 to TRBJ2-7; possibly TRBD1 or TRBD2 for D (5 bases each). CDR3 length: 14 residues. Looked up from germline, CDR1 is MNHEY and CDR2 is SVGEGT. Trimming cost V 6 bases and J 3 bases, with 15 bases left between them. The CDR3 loop is CASRPTGTNYEQYF. As DNA, the CDR3 is TGTGCCAGCAGGCCGACCGGGACCAACTACGAGCAGTACTTC.

V and J are TRBV12-3 or TRBV12-4 and TRBJ2-7; 7 nucleotides align to TRBD1. This CDR3 is built from 16 residues. Trimming removed 4 bases from V and 0 bases from J; junction bases left unmatched: 9. The CDR3, as DNA: TGTGCCAGCAGTTCCACCACAGGGGAAAGCTCCTACGAGCAGTACTTC. This sequence encodes CASSSTTGESSYEQYF.

Notes on this clonotype: This is likely a read error, given that the CDR3 carries no conserved phenylalanine or tryptophan at its end. The chain joins TRBV7-2 to TRBJ1-2; D is ambiguous. V gave up 1 base and J gave up 5 bases, with 14 bases separating them. The CDR3 is 15 amino acids. Per the germline V gene, CDR1 is SGHTA and CDR2 is FQGNSA. CDR3 nucleotide sequence: TGTGCCAGCAGCTTAGAATCCCAAACGGAGTATGGCTACACCTGC. Its translation: CASSLESQTEYGYTC.

This clonotype was counted a few times. The V gene is TRBV20-1, the J gene TRBJ2-3; no clear D. Trimming stripped 0 bases from V and 2 bases from J, with 12 bases between. This CDR3 has 15 residues. The germline gives CDR1 DFQATT, CDR2 SNEGSKA (reference sequence). CDR3 sequence (DNA): TGCAGTGCTAGAGACTGGAGCAAGAACACAGATACGCAGTATTTT. This encodes CSARDWSKNTDTQYF.

V usage is TRBV3-1 and J usage is TRBJ2-5; D gene unclear. The CDR3 consists of 13 residues. Trimming left V 3 bases short and J 1 base short, with 6 bases between. The germline CDR1 and CDR2 sequences are LGHDT and YNNKEL (reference sequence). CDR3 protein: CASSQAVQETQYF. CDR3 DNA: TGTGCCAGCAGCCAGGCCGTCCAAGAGACCCAGTACTTC.

This clonotype was seen only a few times. The V gene is TRBV7-8, the J gene TRBJ1-4; 7 nucleotides line up with TRBD1. V lost 5 bases, J lost 8 bases, and 8 bases stayed unmatched. Looked up from germline, CDR1 is SGHVS and CDR2 is FQNEAQ. This CDR3 has 14 amino acids. The chain's CDR3 is CASSVTGSSEKLFF. The DNA of the CDR3 is TGTGCCAGCAGCGTGACAGGGTCGTCGGAAAAACTGTTTTTT.

This sequence joins TRBV5-1 and TRBJ2-7; D is perhaps TRBD1 (5 bases). V shed 0 bases and J shed 0 bases, with 10 bases lying between them. The CDR3 consists of 15 residues. In germline, CDR1 is SGHRS, CDR2 YFSETQ. Here the CDR3 DNA reads TGCGCCAGCAGCTTGGAAGGGGTCGCCTCCTACGAGCAGTACTTC. Translation: CASSLEGVASYEQYF.

This clonotype has a count of ten or more. The chain recombines TRBV7-2 with TRBJ1-1; D remains ambiguous. The CDR3 runs 15 residues. Germline V gene data show CDR1 as SGHTA and CDR2 as FQGNSA. Trimming removed 5 bases from V and 2 bases from J, with 15 bases in between. In DNA, the CDR3 is TGTGCCAGCAGCCCACTCATCTCCGGAAACACTGAAGCTTTCTTT. Amino acids: CASSPLISGNTEAFF.

The chain couples TRBV12-3 or TRBV12-4 to TRBJ2-5, with 12 nucleotides matching TRBD2. V gave up 2 bases and J gave up 4 bases; unmatched junction bases: 2. The CDR3 loop spans 15 amino acids. The CDR3 is CASSLLGLAGETQYF. CDR3 in DNA: TGTGCCAGCAGTTTACTGGGACTAGCGGGAGAGACCCAGTACTTC.